The 16 T cell receptor beta chains listed next were all sequenced from one sample in a study of patients and donors after allogeneic stem cell transplantation. TCRdb re-analysed the RT-PCR reads in MiXCR, keeping a single row per CDR3 protein. The sample consists of roughly 140,000 distinct CDR3 sequences, about a third of them appearing once. The sample taken for sequencing was blood, either unsorted or a sorted T cell fraction (not recorded which). These receptor sequences come from a human donor who was either an allogeneic HSCT recipient or a stem cell or donor lymphocyte infusion donor (not recorded which). It is not recorded whose cells these are; they may come from a transplant donor.

This clonotype occurred a few times. The chain is built from TRBV27 and TRBJ1-2; possible D gene TRBD1, 6 bases. The CDR3 covers 15 residues. In germline, CDR1 is MNHEY, CDR2 SMNVEV (reference sequence). Between the trimmed V and J ends, which lost 0 bases and 2 bases, there was a span of 10 bases. The CDR3 loop is CASSLSGGLNYGYTF. For the CDR3, the DNA is TGTGCCAGCAGTTTATCTGGGGGCTTAAACTATGGCTACACCTTC.

This clonotype has a handful of counts. The chain recombines TRBV6-6 with TRBJ1-5, with a tentative D call TRBD1 (6 bases). The CDR3 is 16 amino acids. Germline CDR1 and CDR2: MNHNY and SVGAGI (reference sequence). The V and J ends lost 9 bases and 2 bases respectively, with 20 bases between them. The CDR3 reads CASLQGWGQGNQPQHF. CDR3 in DNA: TGTGCCAGTCTACAGGGATGGGGGCAGGGCAATCAGCCCCAGCATTTT.

The rearrangement joins TRBV12-3 or TRBV12-4 to TRBJ2-1; D possibly corresponds to TRBD1 (6 bases). CDR3 length: 12 amino acids. V was pared by 5 bases and J by 7 bases, with 9 bases between. CDR3 protein: CASSGRGNEQFF. DNA for the CDR3: TGTGCCAGCAGTGGCAGGGGAAATGAGCAGTTCTTC.

Written as DNA, the CDR3 is TGTGCCAGCAGTTCGGGGGCTCGGGAAAAACTGTTTTTT. Its protein product is CASSSGAREKLFF. The chain employs TRBV6-6 and TRBJ1-4, with a possible D match to TRBD1 (6 bases). From germline, CDR1 is MNHNY and CDR2 SVGAGI (reference sequence). CDR3 length: 13 residues. V lost 4 bases to trimming and J lost 8 bases, with 11 bases between them.

The sample holds a few counts of this clonotype. J is TRBJ2-3 and V is TRBV12-3 or TRBV12-4; D uncertain. The CDR3 length is 13 residues. V lost 5 bases and J lost 0, with 6 bases in between. CDR3 residues: CASSLVSTDTQYF. DNA of the CDR3: TGTGCCAGCAGTCTAGTTAGCACAGATACGCAGTATTTT.

This clonotype has more than one count but fewer than ten. This sequence joins TRBV5-5 and TRBJ1-5; no clear D gene. CDR1 and CDR2 (germline): SGHKS, YYEKEE (reference sequence). V was trimmed by 0 bases and J by 4 bases, leaving 14 bases between them. CDR3 size: 16 residues. CDR3 DNA sequence: TGTGCCAGCAGCTTGGCTGGACCGCCTTTTAATCAGCCCCAGCATTTT. This gives the protein CASSLAGPPFNQPQHF. The full variable domain, its missing parts supplied by reference TRBV5-5 and TRBJ1-5, is DAGVTQSPTHLIKTRGQQVTLRCSPISGHKSVSWYQQVLGQGPQFIFQYYEKEERGRGNFPDRFSARQFPNYSSELNVNALLLGDSALYLCASSLAGPPFNQPQHFGDGTRLSIL.

The J gene is TRBJ2-2, the V gene TRBV29-1; tentatively, D is TRBD2 (5 bases). The germline CDR1 and CDR2 sequences are SQVTM and ANQGSEA. V was clipped by 6 bases and J by 3 bases, with 11 bases between them. The CDR3 runs to 13 residues. The CDR3 here is CSVAPRDTGELFF. The CDR3 DNA sequence: TGCAGCGTGGCCCCGAGGGACACCGGGGAGCTGTTTTTT.

This clonotype was counted a few times. The chain uses TRBV6-5 and TRBJ1-4; D perhaps matches TRBD1 (6 bases). The CDR3 runs 14 residues. Germline CDR1 MNHEY, CDR2 SVGAGI. V dropped 4 bases and J dropped 5 bases, with 11 bases sitting between them. The CDR3 sequence: CASSFTGPNEKLFF. The CDR3 DNA reads TGTGCCAGCAGTTTTACAGGGCCCAATGAAAAACTGTTTTTT.

Ten or more counts support this clonotype. The rearrangement joins TRBV29-1 to TRBJ1-1; 10 bases match TRBD1. The germline gives CDR1 SQVTM, CDR2 ANQGSEA. The CDR3 is made up of 14 amino acids. Trimming cost V 7 bases and J 5 bases; bases outside gene matches: 10. CDR3 amino acids: CSGQTGGVSTEAFF. CDR3 coding DNA: TGCAGCGGCCAGACAGGGGGCGTGAGTACTGAAGCTTTCTTT.

This clonotype was observed a handful of times. J is TRBJ1-5 and V is TRBV27, with D possibly TRBD1 on 5 matching bases. This CDR3 comprises 14 residues. The V gene lost 2 bases and the J gene lost 6 bases, with 11 bases spanning the gap. The V gene's germline CDR1 is MNHEY and CDR2 SMNVEV (reference sequence). The CDR3 DNA reads TGTGCCAGCAGTTTAAGGCGGGGGGGTCAGCCCCAGCATTTT. Its translation: CASSLRRGGQPQHF.

The chain uses TRBV12-3 or TRBV12-4 and TRBJ2-5, with TRBD2 matching 11 bases. The CDR3 totals 16 residues. V dropped 3 bases and J dropped 2; count of bases not matched to a gene: 5. CDR3 sequence (DNA): TGTGCCAGCAGTTTCCGACTAGCGGGGCTACAAGAGACCCAGTACTTC. This codes for CASSFRLAGLQETQYF.

This chain uses TRBV4-2 with TRBJ2-1, with D unresolved. The CDR3 spans 14 residues. Deletions cut 0 bases from V and 6 bases from J, with 9 bases between. Germline-derived CDR1 and CDR2 are LGHNA and YNFKEQ. The CDR3 here is CASSQDMRSNEQFF. The CDR3 DNA is TGTGCCAGCAGCCAAGATATGAGGTCCAATGAGCAGTTCTTC.

The chain links TRBV3-1 to TRBJ2-3; 7 positions match TRBD2. Germline V gives CDR1 LGHDT, CDR2 YNNKEL (reference sequence). V shed 4 bases, J shed 2 bases, and the junction held 15 bases outside the gene matches. The CDR3 is 18 residues long. As DNA, the CDR3 is TGTGCCAGCAGCCCAAGCCAATCTAGCGGTTATTTCACAGATACGCAGTATTTT. Translation gives CASSPSQSSGYFTDTQYF.

This clonotype has a handful of counts. This chain connects TRBV6-1 to TRBJ1-2; D perhaps matches TRBD1 (6 bases). The CDR3 totals 15 residues. V dropped 5 bases and J dropped 6 bases, with 19 bases sitting between them. The germline CDR1 and CDR2 sequences are MNHNS and SASEGT. The CDR3 sequence is CASSPYREEDHGYTF. DNA of the CDR3: TGTGCCAGCAGTCCCTACAGGGAAGAAGACCATGGCTACACCTTC.

This clonotype came up a few times. The CDR3 region has the DNA TGTGCCACCAGCAGTCAGTATTCACCCCTCCACTTT. This sequence encodes CATSSQYSPLHF. The gene calls are TRBV15 and TRBJ1-6; D call uncertain. The germline CDR1 and CDR2 sequences are LNHNV and YYDKDF (reference sequence). Between the trimmed V and J ends, which lost 3 bases and 8 bases, there was a span of 5 bases. The CDR3 runs 12 residues.

This clonotype was detected a few times. The J gene is TRBJ1-1, the V gene TRBV7-2, with 9 bases lining up with TRBD1. Germline CDR1 SGHTA, CDR2 FQGNSA. The CDR3 contains 15 residues. V shed 5 bases, J shed 3 bases, and the junction held 7 bases outside the gene matches. CDR3 region: CASSRLGQGYTEAFF. DNA for the CDR3: TGTGCCAGCAGCCGTCTGGGACAGGGCTACACTGAAGCTTTCTTT.